Sequencing of this T cell receptor beta chain was carried out in a study of cytomegalovirus exposure and HLA in healthy donors. This CDR3 spans 17 amino acids. Trimming removed 4 bases at V and 1 base at J, with 17 bases between. Germline assignment: CDR1 SGDLS and CDR2 YYNGEE. With 60 Vbeta and 13 Jbeta primers, the PCR was carried out. Authors' processing steps: Tens of millions of unique TCR beta chains, 9.5 million to 11 million of them shared, were counted by a later analysis. Sequencing was performed with immunoSEQ multiplex PCR; in TCRdb, only in-frame clones are kept and a portion is missing. The D gene and trimming were derived from the DNA, and the V and J assignments and clone size from that table. The profile shows 70,000 to 95,000 clones, around 81% of them singletons.

The V gene is TRBV9, the J gene TRBJ2-2, with a possible D match to TRBD1 (5 bases). This receptor was taken from a man aged 18 to 35 in good health and CMV-seronegative. Sequenced input: PBMCs. The DNA for the CDR3 is TGTGCCAGCAGCCAGGCCTTGTGGGGCCGGAACACCGGGGAGCTGTTTTTT. This translates into CASSQALWGRNTGELFF.